Described below is a single TCR beta chain sequence and its context. Its antigen is still unknown. Only in-frame clones appear in the TCRdb table, and some are missing; sequencing was by immunoSEQ multiplex PCR. This sample has approximately 220,000 clones, with around nine tenths found just once. The entry originates in a study of cytomegalovirus exposure and HLA in healthy donors. General study findings and limits: TCR sequences were mostly rare, though some public TCRs occurred in many donors. According to the study, roughly 160 TCR beta chains were cytomegalovirus-associated.

The donors were members of the validation cohort comprising about 130 subjects, separate from the roughly 670-subject first cohort. Sequencing was done on a sample of PBMCs. The TCR sequence derives from a woman between 18 and 29 years old in good health and CMV-seronegative.

The CDR3 sequence: CAWSNRGLETQYF. The CDR3 nucleotides read TGTGCCTGGAGTAACAGGGGGCTAGAGACCCAGTACTTC. This chain links TRBV30 with TRBJ2-5; TRBD1 matches 9 bases. Germline assignment: CDR1 GTSNPN and CDR2 SVGIG (reference sequence). The V segment lost 2 bases and the J segment 4 bases; nucleotides outside the gene matches: 2. The CDR3 spans 13 residues.